This passage covers 27 T cell receptor beta chains from one sample sequenced in a study of regulatory T cells in long-lasting Graves disease. Time point noted: newly diagnosed GD, antithyroid drugs for less than 3 months. Researchers made the TCR library from RNA that was extracted from PBMCs. Investigators prepared the TCR beta libraries by applying iRepertoire HTBI primers and Arm-PCR of CDR3 regions. TCRdb called the multiplex PCR reads again in MiXCR, with one record for every CDR3 protein. The sample includes approximately 400,000 distinct CDR3 sequences, about 15% of them seen just once. This sample also belongs to another study, concerning T cells in Graves' hyperthyroidism and ophthalmopathy.

The material sequenced was peripheral blood mononuclear cells (PBMCs), taken at new diagnosis, from a patient treated with antithyroid drugs. All receptors derive from a woman aged 25 to 45 with Graves disease.

This clonotype showed up many times. A junction boundary mismatches the germline segment, possibly from a read error. This chain connects TRBV5-1 to TRBJ2-7; 10 bases are a match to TRBD1. Germline CDR1 reads SGHRS; CDR2 reads YFSETQ. There are 14 residues in the CDR3. The CDR3 here is CASSPDRGDYEQYF. CDR3 in DNA: TGTGCCAGCAGTCCGGACAGGGGGGACTACGAGCAGTACTTC.

This clonotype has ten or more counts. The V and J genes are TRBV10-3 and TRBJ2-2, with 8 bases identical to TRBD2. The germline V gene has CDR1 ENHRY and CDR2 SYGVKD. The CDR3 runs 15 residues. Losses at the gene ends were 3 bases for V and 0 bases for J; bases not matched to a gene: 0. CDR3 coding DNA: TGTGCCATCAGTGATAGCGGGACGAACACCGGGGAGCTGTTTTTT. Translating it yields CAISDSGTNTGELFF.

This chain connects TRBV19 to TRBJ2-7; 10 positions match TRBD2. Per germline, CDR1 LNHDA and CDR2 SQIVND (reference sequence). The CDR3 loop spans 17 amino acids. The V and J ends lost 4 bases and 3 bases, in that order; junction bases with no gene match: 12. CDR3 in DNA: TGTGCCAGTAGTACGTCTAGCGGGAGTCTAAACCACTACGAGCAGTACTTC. Translation: CASSTSSGSLNHYEQYF.

Many counts were recorded for this clonotype. This chain joins TRBV4-1 and TRBJ2-1, with 11 bases fitting TRBD2. The J segment lost 4 bases and the V segment lost 5 bases, leaving 4 bases of the junction unmatched. Germline-derived CDR1 and CDR2 are MGHRA and YSYEKL. CDR3 size: 15 residues. CDR3 sequence reads: CASSEGLAAYNEQFF. The CDR3 DNA follows: TGCGCCAGCAGCGAGGGACTAGCGGCGTACAATGAGCAGTTCTTC.

This clonotype appeared many times. This chain joins TRBV29-1 and TRBJ1-1, with unresolved D. This CDR3 region has 13 residues. The V end lost 4 bases, the J end lost 4 bases, and 13 bases lay between the germline ends. In germline, CDR1 is SQVTM, CDR2 ANQGSEA. In nucleotides, the CDR3 is TGCAGCGTTGGAGCGGATTTGGGCACTGAAGCTTTCTTT. This sequence encodes CSVGADLGTEAFF. Full variable domain (remainder filled in from reference TRBV29-1 and TRBJ1-1): SAVISQKPSRDICQRGTSLTIQCQVDSQVTMMFWYRQQPGQSLTLIATANQGSEATYESGFVIDKFPISRPNLTFSTLTVSNMSPEDSSIYLCSVGADLGTEAFFGQGTRLTVV.

Comment on this clonotype: It is likely a read error: a sequence one base away is far more abundant. This rearrangement joins TRBV11-2 to TRBJ2-3; no reliable D call. The J call is doubtful: the DNA matches TRBJ2-5 better. The CDR3 has 15 amino acids. Per germline, CDR1 SGHAT and CDR2 FQNNGV. The CDR3 DNA reads as TGTGCCAGCAGCTTAGATCTATTGGACCCAGAGATCCAGTACTTC. Its translation is CASSLDLLDPEIQYF.

There are a few counts of this clonotype. The chain joins TRBV27 to TRBJ2-1; TRBD1 might be the D (5 bases). The CDR3 has 15 residues. Deletions cut 4 bases from V and 5 bases from J, with 15 bases between. Germline-derived CDR1 and CDR2 are MNHEY and SMNVEV (reference sequence). DNA of the CDR3: TGTGCCAGCAGTTCATCGCCGACAGTTAACAATGAGCAGTTCTTC. The encoded protein is CASSSSPTVNNEQFF.

At least ten counts were recorded for this clonotype. V usage is TRBV2 and J usage is TRBJ2-2, with D hard to call. Between the trimmed V and J ends, which lost 7 bases and 7 bases, there was a span of 19 bases. Germline loops: CDR1 SNHLY, CDR2 FYNNEI. This CDR3 has 15 amino acids. The chain's CDR3 is CASTPGLGGLGELFF. For the CDR3, the DNA is TGTGCCAGCACCCCCGGTCTGGGCGGTCTCGGGGAGCTGTTTTTT.

This clonotype has a count of ten or more. The chain recombines TRBV28 with TRBJ2-1; D might be TRBD2 (5 bases). The CDR3 runs 15 residues. The V gene lost 7 bases and the J gene lost 6 bases, with 19 bases spanning the gap. From germline, CDR1 is MDHEN and CDR2 SYDVKM. Here the CDR3 reads CASTITREPLNEQFF. DNA for the CDR3: TGTGCCAGCACCATAACGAGGGAGCCCCTCAATGAGCAGTTCTTC.

This clonotype turned up a few times. This rearrangement joins TRBV30 to TRBJ1-3; no clear D. V was trimmed by 4 bases and J by 0 bases, leaving 10 bases between them. This CDR3 contains 14 residues. Germline lookup yields CDR1 GTSNPN and CDR2 SVGIG (reference sequence). CDR3 DNA sequence: TGTGCCTGGACCCCTTTGACCTCTGGAAACACCATATATTTT. This encodes CAWTPLTSGNTIYF.

This clonotype has at least ten counts. J is TRBJ2-7 and V is TRBV3-1; D not certain. The CDR3 loop spans 15 amino acids. Germline V lookup: CDR1 LGHDT, CDR2 YNNKEL (reference sequence). V was clipped by 0 bases and J by 3 bases, with 12 bases between them. This CDR3 is CASSQDVAALYEQYF. For the CDR3, the DNA is TGTGCCAGCAGCCAAGATGTTGCCGCCCTCTACGAGCAGTACTTC.

This clonotype was seen at least ten times. The V call is TRBV12-5, the J call TRBJ2-1, with 7 bases fitting TRBD1. Germline V gene sequence: CDR1 LGHNT, CDR2 FRNRAP. This CDR3 has 17 amino acids. After removal of 1 base from V and 5 bases from J, the junction contained 11 bases not matched to a gene. Here the CDR3 reads CASGLGGQAYFNNEQFF. The CDR3 DNA is TGTGCTAGTGGTTTGGGCGGACAGGCGTACTTCAACAATGAGCAGTTCTTC.

The chain recombines TRBV19 with TRBJ1-1, with 7 positions matching TRBD1. CDR1 and CDR2 (germline): LNHDA, SQIVND (reference sequence). The V gene end was trimmed by 3 bases and the J gene end by 0 bases; junction bases not matched to a gene: 7. The CDR3 has 16 amino acids. The CDR3 sequence: CASSITGTVMNTEAFF. CDR3 DNA sequence: TGTGCCAGTAGTATCACCGGGACAGTCATGAACACTGAAGCTTTCTTT. Full variable domain (rest looked up from reference TRBV19 and TRBJ1-1): DGGITQSPKYLFRKEGQNVTLSCEQNLNHDAMYWYRQDPGQGLRLIYYSQIVNDFQKGDIAEGYSVSREKKESFPLTVTSAQKNPTAFYLCASSITGTVMNTEAFFGQGTRLTVV.

This clonotype has ten or more counts. The gene calls are TRBV6-1 and TRBJ1-6; TRBD1 matches 9 bases. The CDR3 has 14 residues. The germline V gene encodes CDR1 MNHNS and CDR2 SASEGT. V was pared by 6 bases and J by 7 bases, with 4 bases of the junction left unmatched. The CDR3 DNA follows: TGTGCCAGCAGCGGGGACAGGGTGAATTCACCCCTCCACTTT. Protein: CASSGDRVNSPLHF.

The V gene is TRBV13, the J gene TRBJ2-3, with D possibly being TRBD2 (5 bases). Germline CDR1 and CDR2: PRHDT and FYEKMQ (reference sequence). Trimming pared 5 bases from V and 0 bases from J, leaving 18 bases between. The CDR3 is 17 amino acids. Here the CDR3 DNA reads TGTGCCAGCAGCCCCCGCACTAGAGACGCGAGCACAGATACGCAGTATTTT. Translated, it gives CASSPRTRDASTDTQYF.

This sequence joins TRBV19 and TRBJ2-2, with TRBD1 as a possible D gene (5 bases). The V end lost 7 bases, the J end lost 2 bases, and 11 bases lay between the germline ends. The CDR3 has 14 residues. CDR1 and CDR2 from the germline V gene are LNHDA and SQIVND (reference sequence). The CDR3 nucleotides are TGTGCCAGTACCTCAGACAGAAACACCGGGGAGCTGTTTTTT. Translation gives CASTSDRNTGELFF.

In this sample, this clonotype turned up a few times. The V gene is TRBV5-1, the J gene TRBJ1-5; D is perhaps TRBD1 (6 bases). Trimming left V 0 bases short and J 4 bases short, with 11 bases between. CDR1 and CDR2 from the germline V gene are SGHRS and YFSETQ. The length of the CDR3 is 15 residues. The CDR3 sequence: CASSLVGGLNQPQHF. The CDR3 DNA sequence: TGCGCCAGCAGCTTGGTTGGGGGCTTGAATCAGCCCCAGCATTTT. The full variable domain, in which reference TRBV5-1 and TRBJ1-5 provide the parts outside the CDR3, is KAGVTQTPRYLIKTRGQQVTLSCSPISGHRSVSWYQQTPGQGLQFLFEYFSETQRNKGNFPGRFSGRQFSNSRSEMNVSTLELGDSALYLCASSLVGGLNQPQHFGDGTRLSIL.

This clonotype was observed many times. V gene TRBV5-1 combines with J gene TRBJ2-1; D remains ambiguous. The CDR3 is 15 amino acids. Germline CDR1 reads SGHRS; CDR2 reads YFSETQ. With 0 bases removed from V and 6 bases from J, the gap between germline ends came to 13 bases. The CDR3 coding sequence is TGCGCCAGCAGCTTGGAGGTGGGGAAAGGCAATGAGCAGTTCTTC. Translating gives CASSLEVGKGNEQFF. Combining the CDR3 with reference TRBV5-1 and TRBJ2-1 gives the whole variable domain KAGVTQTPRYLIKTRGQQVTLSCSPISGHRSVSWYQQTPGQGLQFLFEYFSETQRNKGNFPGRFSGRQFSNSRSEMNVSTLELGDSALYLCASSLEVGKGNEQFFGPGTRLTVL.

This clonotype was observed many times. The chain links TRBV7-8 to TRBJ2-3; 8 bases map to TRBD2. Germline loops: CDR1 SGHVS, CDR2 FQNEAQ. The CDR3 consists of 17 residues. V shed 3 bases and J 2 bases; nucleotides not matched to a gene: 10. The CDR3 coding sequence is TGTGCCAGCAGCTTTCTCCTCCCGGGAGGGACCACAGATACGCAGTATTTT. Its protein product is CASSFLLPGGTTDTQYF.

In this sample, this clonotype turned up a few times. The chain carries TRBV5-4 and TRBJ2-1, with a tentative D call TRBD1 (6 bases). The CDR3 is made up of 16 amino acids. The germline V gene encodes CDR1 SGHNT and CDR2 YYREEE (reference sequence). V was clipped by 3 bases and J by 1 base, with 14 bases between them. This CDR3 reads CASSSRPGVSYNEQFF. The CDR3 DNA reads as TGTGCCAGCAGCTCGCGCCCAGGGGTATCCTACAATGAGCAGTTCTTC.

The table lists this clonotype with many counts. The chain links TRBV11-3 to TRBJ1-1; D call uncertain. Trimming took 3 bases from V and 5 from J, leaving 7 bases between them. The CDR3 is 12 residues long. Germline loops: CDR1 SGHNT, CDR2 YENEEA. The CDR3 DNA is TGTGCCAGCAGCTTGGAGGAGACTGAAGCTTTCTTT. Its translation is CASSLEETEAFF. Together with reference TRBV11-3 and TRBJ1-1, the CDR3 gives the full variable domain: EAGVVQSPRYKIIEKKQPVAFWCNPISGHNTLYWYLQNLGQGPELLIRYENEEAVDDSQLPKDRFSAERLKGVDSTLKIQPAELGDSAVYLCASSLEETEAFFGQGTRLTVV.

This clonotype was counted only a few times. V gene TRBV10-1 combines with J gene TRBJ2-7; the D gene is possibly TRBD2 (5 bases). Germline assignment: CDR1 WNHNN and CDR2 SYGVQD (reference sequence). V lost 2 bases, J lost 4 bases, and 15 bases lay in between. The CDR3 contains 15 residues. CDR3 sequence (DNA): TGCGCCAGCAGTGAGAGTATCGGGGAGCCGTACGAGCAGTACTTC. This translates into CASSESIGEPYEQYF.

V and J are TRBV7-3 and TRBJ2-1, with D hard to call. In germline, CDR1 is SGHTA, CDR2 FQGTGA. The CDR3 sequence is 13 residues long. The V gene lost 5 bases and the J gene lost 8 bases, with 13 bases spanning the gap. The CDR3 region has the DNA TGTGCCAGCAGCCCCCCTTCTGGGGATGAGCAGTTCTTC. This translates into CASSPPSGDEQFF.

This clonotype was seen many times. This rearrangement joins TRBV12-3 or TRBV12-4 to TRBJ2-7, with 8 bases identical to TRBD2. The CDR3 runs to 13 residues. Unmatched junction bases numbered 7, after V lost 6 bases and J lost 6 bases. The CDR3 DNA reads TGTGCCAGCAGCCAAGGCGGGGGGCGCGAGCAGTACTTC. It yields the protein CASSQGGGREQYF.

For this clonotype: A far larger clone is off by one base, so a read error is likely. J is TRBJ2-1 and V is TRBV4-1; perhaps TRBD2 as D (5 bases). CDR3 length: 14 amino acids. Germline CDR1 reads MGHRA; CDR2 reads YSYEKL. This CDR3 reads CAGSQGSSYNEQFF. CDR3 DNA: TGCGCCGGCAGCCAAGGGAGCTCCTACAATGAGCAGTTCTTC.

This clonotype was seen at least ten times. In DNA, the CDR3 is TGTGCCTGGAGTCCAACCTACAATGAGCAGTTCTTC. Amino acid sequence: CAWSPTYNEQFF. The chain joins TRBV30 to TRBJ2-1; D remains unclear. Germline lookup yields CDR1 GTSNPN and CDR2 SVGIG (reference sequence). The CDR3 spans 12 residues. Trimming removed 2 bases from V and 2 bases from J, with 4 bases in between.

Only a few counts were recorded for this clonotype. The CDR3 loop reads CASSQASSGYNEQFF. The CDR3 nucleotides read TGTGCCAGCAGCCAAGCATCTAGCGGCTACAATGAGCAGTTCTTC. The chain employs TRBV3-1 and TRBJ2-1, with TRBD2 identical over 7 bases. CDR3 length equals 15 residues. Germline V gene sequence: CDR1 LGHDT, CDR2 YNNKEL (reference sequence). The V and J ends lost 1 base and 3 bases, in that order; junction bases with no gene match: 3.